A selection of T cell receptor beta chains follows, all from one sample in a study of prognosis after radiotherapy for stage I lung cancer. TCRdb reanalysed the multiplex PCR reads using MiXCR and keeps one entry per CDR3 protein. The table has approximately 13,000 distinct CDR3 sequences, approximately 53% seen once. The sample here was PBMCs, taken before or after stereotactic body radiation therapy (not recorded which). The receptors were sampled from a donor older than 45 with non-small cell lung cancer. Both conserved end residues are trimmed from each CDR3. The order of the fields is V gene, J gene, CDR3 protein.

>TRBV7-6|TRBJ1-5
ASSLSTGGGNQHQH
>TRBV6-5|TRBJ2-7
ATHPQRPTYEQY
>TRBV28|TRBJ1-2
ASSLSRRSNYGYT
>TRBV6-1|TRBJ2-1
ASSEGTGTNNEQF
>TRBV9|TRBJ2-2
ASSAPNTGELF
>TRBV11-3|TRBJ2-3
ASSLGVGGVEDTQY
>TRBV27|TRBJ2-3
ASSLSSRFTDTQY
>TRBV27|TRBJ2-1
ASTKLASGRYEQF
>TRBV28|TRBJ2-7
ASNAPGAYEQY
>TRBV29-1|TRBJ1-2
SVEDPRDHYGYT
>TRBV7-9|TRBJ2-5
ASSLFSGSFEETQY
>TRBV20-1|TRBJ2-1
SARDVGSSYNEQF
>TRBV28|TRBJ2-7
ASSLRRSEQY
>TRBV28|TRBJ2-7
ASSTGTSGNEQY
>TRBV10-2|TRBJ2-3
ASSVSGRTDTQY
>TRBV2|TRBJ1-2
ASRSSYGYT
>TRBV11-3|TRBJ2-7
ASSLISYEQY
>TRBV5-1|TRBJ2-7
ASSLVHVSYEQY
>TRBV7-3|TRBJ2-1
ASSYSGTDEQF
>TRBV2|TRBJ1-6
ASSERDGGNSPLH
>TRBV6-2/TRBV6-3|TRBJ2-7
ACSLTRDTYEQY
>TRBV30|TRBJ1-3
AWDDISGNTIY